These T cell receptor beta chains were read from a single sample in a study of PD-1 and CTLA-4 blockade in melanoma. The repertoire was sequenced with immunoSEQ multiplex PCR; TCRdb's copy has only in-frame clones and lacks some. The table includes more than 15,000 clones, less than 85% detected once. Sequences were derived from CD8+ T cells from peripheral blood, sampled from a patient given anti-PD-1 treatment. The receptors originated from a human donor with melanoma. Both conserved end residues are part of each CDR3. A D gene is named only where the DNA matches it firmly. Some rows have no size entry. The others give once, few or many, or a class for an expanded clone.

j_call,d_call,v_call,cdr3_length,clone_size,cdr3_aa,cdr3_nt
TRBJ2-7,TRBD2,TRBV7-9,17,once,CASSLVSWGGKTYEQYF,TGTGCCAGCAGCTTAGTTAGTTGGGGAGGGAAGACCTACGAGCAGTACTTC
TRBJ2-7,NA,TRBV5-1,14,NA,CASSLGGPFYEQYF,TGCGCCAGCAGCTTGGGGGGGCCGTTCTACGAGCAGTACTTC
TRBJ1-5,TRBD1,TRBV2,16,NA,CASSDPGTGVGQPQHF,TGTGCCAGCAGTGATCCCGGGACAGGGGTTGGTCAGCCCCAGCATTTT
TRBJ2-5,NA,TRBV6-2/TRBV6-3,11,NA,CASSYRETQYF,TGTGCCAGCAGTTATAGGGAGACCCAGTACTTC
TRBJ1-2,NA,TRBV12-3/TRBV12-4,12,NA,CASSLTFYGYTF,TGTGCCAGCAGTTTGACGTTCTATGGCTACACCTTC
TRBJ2-3,TRBD2,TRBV4-2,17,NA,CASSQDWTSGSGDTQYF,TGTGCCAGCAGCCAAGATTGGACTAGCGGGAGTGGGGATACGCAGTATTTT
TRBJ2-7,NA,TRBV11-3,14,NA,CASSFRDTADEQYF,TGTGCCAGCAGCTTCCGGGACACCGCGGACGAGCAGTACTTC
TRBJ2-6,NA,TRBV12-5,17,NA,CASGLEGGFSGANVLTF,TGTGCTAGTGGTTTAGAAGGTGGCTTCTCTGGGGCCAACGTCCTGACTTTC
TRBJ2-7,NA,TRBV5-8,15,NA,CASSPEMEGIDTQYF,TGTGCCAGCAGCCCCGAGATGGAGGGGATAGACACGCAGTACTTC
TRBJ2-3,TRBD2,TRBV4-1,16,NA,CASSQGRGEWTDTQYF,TGCGCCAGCAGCCAAGGTCGGGGGGAATGGACAGATACGCAGTATTTT
TRBJ2-1,NA,TRBV27,14,NA,CASSSDSWNNEQFF,TGTGCCAGCAGTTCTGACAGCTGGAACAATGAGCAGTTCTTC
TRBJ1-2,TRBD1,TRBV7-9,14,NA,CASSGTVLGYGYTF,TGTGCCAGCAGTGGGACAGTTCTAGGCTATGGCTACACCTTC
TRBJ2-3,NA,TRBV4-1,16,NA,CASSQVALAVGDTQYF,TGCGCCAGCAGCCAAGTAGCACTTGCGGTAGGAGATACGCAGTATTTT
TRBJ2-1,TRBD1,TRBV7-9,14,NA,CASSASSGGNEQFF,TGTGCCAGCAGCGCTTCTTCAGGGGGCAATGAGCAGTTCTTC
TRBJ1-2,TRBD1,TRBV27,14,NA,CASSQDREGYGYTF,TGTGCCAGCAGCCAAGACAGGGAAGGGTATGGCTACACCTTC
TRBJ2-7,TRBD1,TRBV11-3,15,NA,CASSLGGGESYEQYF,TGTGCCAGCAGCTTAGGAGGGGGCGAATCCTACGAGCAGTACTTC
TRBJ2-1,TRBD2,TRBV24-1,17,NA,CATSDLAGGATYNEQFF,TGTGCCACCAGTGATCTTGCGGGAGGGGCAACCTACAATGAGCAGTTCTTC
TRBJ1-1,NA,TRBV2,13,NA,CASSSGFNTEAFF,TGTGCCAGCAGCTCGGGGTTTAACACTGAAGCTTTCTTT
TRBJ2-3,NA,TRBV5-4,13,NA,CASSLSTTDTQYF,TGTGCCAGCAGCTTGTCGACCACAGATACGCAGTATTTT
TRBJ1-1,NA,TRBV7-6,11,NA,CASSQLTEAFF,TGTGCCAGCAGCCAGCTCACTGAAGCTTTCTTT
TRBJ1-4,TRBD1,TRBV18,17,NA,CASSPSRGLKVDEKLFF,TGTGCCAGCTCACCATCCAGGGGGCTGAAGGTGGATGAAAAACTGTTTTTT
TRBJ2-3,TRBD2,TRBV27,16,NA,CASSFGTSGSTDTQYF,TGTGCCAGCAGTTTCGGGACTAGCGGGAGCACAGATACGCAGTATTTT
TRBJ1-5,NA,TRBV6-5,14,NA,CASSPGRINQPQHF,TGTGCCAGCAGCCCCGGACGGATAAATCAGCCCCAGCATTTT
TRBJ2-2,NA,TRBV28,17,NA,CASRLLRGTGSAGELFF,TGTGCCAGCAGATTACTCCGGGGAACAGGGTCGGCCGGGGAGCTGTTTTTT
TRBJ2-1,NA,TRBV9,14,NA,CASSVAWGINEQFF,TGTGCCAGCAGCGTAGCTTGGGGCATCAATGAGCAGTTCTTC
TRBJ2-7,TRBD1,TRBV10-3,14,few,CAISSRTGSYEQYF,TGTGCCATCAGTAGCCGGACAGGCTCCTACGAGCAGTACTTC
TRBJ2-1,NA,TRBV7-8,13,few,CASSKPGYNEQFF,TGTGCCAGCAGCAAACCGGGATACAATGAGCAGTTCTTC
TRBJ2-7,TRBD1,TRBV6-1,17,NA,CASSEFGPGQVSYEQYF,TGTGCCAGCAGCGAATTCGGTCCGGGACAGGTCTCCTACGAGCAGTACTTC
TRBJ1-5,NA,TRBV4-1,16,NA,CASSPQELDSNQPQHF,TGCGCCAGCAGCCCCCAGGAGCTCGATAGCAATCAGCCCCAGCATTTT
TRBJ1-1,NA,TRBV27,16,few,CASTRWDGGKNTEAFF,TGTGCCAGCACTAGATGGGACGGCGGGAAGAACACTGAAGCTTTCTTT
TRBJ2-5,TRBD2,TRBV24-1,16,few,CATSDWTSGEKETQYF,TGTGCCACCAGTGATTGGACTAGCGGGGAGAAAGAGACCCAGTACTTC